Listed below are T cell receptor beta chains from one sample, sequenced in a study of blood T cell repertoires in COVID-19. Sequencing used immunoSEQ multiplex PCR; TCRdb keeps in-frame clones, though not all of them. The sample yields 210,000 or so clones, around 89% seen once. Sequencing was performed on peripheral blood. The receptors come from a man aged 25 to 40 with COVID-19, enrolled during active disease. The CDR3 runs from the conserved cysteine through the conserved F or W. A D gene is named only where the DNA matches it firmly. Not every row has a clone size; where given, it reads once, few, many or a size class.

>NA|TRBJ1-6|NA|TRBV13
CASSLHPGKSPLHF
TGTGCCAGCAGCTTACATCCAGGGAAATCACCCCTCCACTTT
>TRBD1|TRBJ1-5|NA|TRBV4-2
CASSPGQGINQPQHF
TGTGCCAGCAGCCCCGGACAGGGGATCAATCAGCCCCAGCATTTT
>NA|TRBJ2-7|few|TRBV7-9
CASSFQQGTYEQYF
TGTGCCAGCAGCTTCCAACAGGGTACCTACGAGCAGTACTTC
>TRBD2|TRBJ2-7|NA|TRBV9
CASSVASGTYEQYF
TGTGCCAGCAGCGTAGCTAGCGGGACCTACGAGCAGTACTTC
>TRBD2|TRBJ2-3|NA|TRBV6-6
CATLAGDSTDTQYF
TGTGCCACGTTAGCGGGAGATAGCACAGATACGCAGTATTTT
>NA|TRBJ2-2|NA|TRBV6-5
CASSSLSQGATGELFF
TGTGCCAGCAGTTCACTCTCTCAGGGTGCCACCGGGGAGCTGTTTTTT
>TRBD1|TRBJ2-2|NA|TRBV19
CASRGQGPGELFF
TGTGCCAGTAGGGGACAGGGTCCCGGGGAGCTGTTTTTT
>NA|TRBJ2-1|NA|TRBV5-1
CASSWGTGLNEQFF
TGCGCCAGCAGCTGGGGGACTGGCCTGAATGAGCAGTTCTTC
>TRBD1|TRBJ2-7|NA|TRBV5-6
CASSPRRTGVRPYEQYF
TGTGCCAGCAGCCCCCGTCGGACAGGGGTAAGGCCCTACGAGCAGTACTTC
>NA|TRBJ1-1|NA|TRBV7-9
CASTKVRGNTEAFF
TGTGCCAGCACCAAAGTCAGGGGGAACACTGAAGCTTTCTTT
>TRBD1|TRBJ1-1|NA|TRBV3-1/TRBV3-2
CASSYKPGQGNTEAFF
TGTGCCAGCAGTTACAAACCGGGACAGGGGAACACTGAAGCTTTCTTT
>NA|TRBJ1-2|NA|TRBV7-2
CASSLTAGNYGYTF
TGTGCCAGCAGCTTGACGGCAGGAAACTATGGCTACACCTTC
>TRBD1|TRBJ2-7|NA|TRBV19
CASSIVPRTGGWYEQYF
TGTGCCAGTAGTATAGTTCCGCGGACAGGGGGTTGGTACGAGCAGTACTTC
>TRBD1|TRBJ2-7|NA|TRBV11-2
CASNVPGTGGKYEQYF
TGTGCCAGCAACGTACCCGGGACAGGGGGGAAATACGAGCAGTACTTC
>NA|TRBJ2-1|NA|TRBV19
CASSLGPFNEQFF
TGTGCCAGTAGTCTTGGGCCGTTCAATGAGCAGTTCTTC
>TRBD1|TRBJ1-5|NA|TRBV12-5
CASPIGTGVGGNQPQHF
TGTGCTAGTCCGATCGGGACAGGGGTAGGAGGCAATCAGCCCCAGCATTTT
>TRBD2|TRBJ2-1|NA|TRBV7-9
CASSFPYSGESYNEQFF
TGTGCCAGCAGCTTTCCTTATAGCGGGGAGTCCTACAATGAGCAGTTCTTC
>NA|TRBJ1-5|NA|TRBV27
CASSLSGESQPQHF
TGTGCCAGCAGTTTGTCCGGGGAGTCCCAGCCCCAGCATTTT
>NA|TRBJ1-5|NA|TRBV29-1
CSVGRGNQPQHF
TGCAGCGTGGGGAGGGGCAATCAGCCCCAGCATTTT
>TRBD1|TRBJ2-7|NA|TRBV9
CASSNRDRGHEQYF
TGTGCCAGCAGCAACCGGGACAGAGGTCACGAGCAGTACTTC
>NA|TRBJ2-2|NA|TRBV28
CASTEVNTGELFF
TGTGCCAGCACCGAGGTGAACACCGGGGAGCTGTTTTTT
>NA|TRBJ1-5|few|TRBV6-2/TRBV6-3
CASSYRTVGPQHF
TGTGCCAGCAGTTACAGGACAGTAGGGCCCCAGCATTTT
>NA|TRBJ2-7|NA|TRBV7-9
CASSLPLDPLYEQYF
TGTGCCAGCAGCTTACCACTAGACCCTCTCTACGAGCAGTACTTC
>TRBD1|TRBJ2-5|NA|TRBV7-9
CASSTPDRGLKTQYF
TGTGCCAGCAGCACCCCCGACAGGGGGTTGAAGACCCAGTACTTC
>TRBD1|TRBJ1-2|NA|TRBV11-2
CASSRDRGQGYTF
TGTGCCAGCAGCCGGGACAGGGGGCAAGGCTACACCTTC
>TRBD1|TRBJ1-2|NA|TRBV7-2
CASSQGQGLGGYTF
TGTGCCAGCAGTCAGGGACAGGGATTAGGTGGCTACACCTTC
>NA|TRBJ2-7|NA|TRBV6-2/TRBV6-3
CASSYNLVGRVRLHREQYF
TGTGCCAGCAGTTACAATTTGGTCGGGCGGGTCCGTCTCCATCGGGAGCAGTACTTC
>NA|TRBJ2-6|NA|TRBV7-2
CASSLGSLSGANVLTF
TGTGCCAGCAGCTTAGGTAGTCTCTCTGGGGCCAACGTCCTGACTTTC
>NA|TRBJ1-2|NA|TRBV4-3
CASSQHGTTYGYTF
TGCGCCAGCAGCCAACACGGGACAACCTATGGCTACACCTTC
>NA|TRBJ2-3|NA|TRBV7-8
CASSLEQIRTDTQYF
TGTGCCAGCAGCTTAGAACAGATCCGCACAGATACGCAGTATTTT
>NA|TRBJ1-1|NA|TRBV29-1
CSVDSGDTEAFF
TGCAGCGTTGATTCAGGGGACACTGAAGCTTTCTTT
>TRBD1|TRBJ1-1|once|TRBV6-2/TRBV6-3
CASSAGGLNTEAFF
TGTGCCAGCAGTGCAGGGGGCCTGAACACTGAAGCTTTCTTT
>NA|TRBJ2-6|NA|TRBV12-3/TRBV12-4
CASRSSGANVLTF
TGTGCCAGCAGGTCGTCTGGGGCCAACGTCCTGACTTTC
>TRBD2|TRBJ2-1|NA|TRBV9
CASSVDKRGAYNEQFF
TGTGCCAGCAGCGTAGATAAGCGGGGGGCCTACAATGAGCAGTTCTTC
>TRBD2|TRBJ2-7|NA|TRBV15
CATSRGTSGTYEQYF
TGTGCCACCAGCAGAGGGACTAGCGGGACCTACGAGCAGTACTTC
>TRBD1|TRBJ2-7|NA|TRBV18
CASSPPTGSTYEQYF
TGTGCCAGCTCACCCCCGACAGGGAGTACCTACGAGCAGTACTTC
>NA|TRBJ1-2|few|TRBV10-3
CAISEAAGSGYTF
TGTGCCATCAGTGAAGCCGCCGGTTCTGGCTACACCTTC
>TRBD2|TRBJ2-7|NA|TRBV9
CASSATSGYNSYEQYF
TGTGCCAGCAGTGCGACTAGCGGCTACAACTCCTACGAGCAGTACTTC
>NA|TRBJ1-1|NA|TRBV21-1
CASVQLQGRFGGRGTEAFF
TGTGCCAGCGTCCAACTACAGGGGAGGTTTGGGGGGAGAGGGACTGAAGCTTTCTTT
>NA|TRBJ2-2|NA|TRBV5-1
CASREDLGHSPLQLTGELFF
TGCGCCAGCAGGGAAGATCTAGGACATTCACCCCTACAATTAACCGGGGAGCTGTTTTTT
>TRBD1|TRBJ1-2|NA|TRBV7-9
CASSLSIRDSHTYGYTF
TGTGCCAGCAGCTTATCGATCCGGGACAGCCATACCTATGGCTACACCTTC
>TRBD2|TRBJ2-1|NA|TRBV7-9
CASSFAAGGQFF
TGTGCCAGCAGCTTCGCAGCGGGGGGGCAGTTCTTC
>NA|TRBJ1-1|NA|TRBV7-9
CALGWAGQPLEAFF
TGTGCCCTCGGCTGGGCAGGACAACCTCTTGAAGCTTTCTTT
>NA|TRBJ1-1|few|TRBV5-1
CASSLNTEAFF
TGCGCCAGCAGCCTCAACACTGAAGCTTTCTTT
>NA|TRBJ1-6|NA|TRBV5-6
CASSVSGFAPLHF
TGTGCCAGCAGCGTATCAGGGTTCGCACCCCTCCACTTT
>NA|TRBJ1-1|NA|TRBV6-2/TRBV6-3
CASSYESSNTEAFF
TGTGCCAGCAGTTACGAGTCCTCAAACACTGAAGCTTTCTTT
>NA|TRBJ1-3|NA|TRBV30
CAWSLPGGFSGNTIYF
TGTGCCTGGAGCCTACCGGGGGGCTTCTCTGGAAACACCATATATTTT
>TRBD1|TRBJ2-3|NA|TRBV9
CASSLGTADTDTQYF
TGTGCCAGCAGCCTTGGGACAGCCGACACAGATACGCAGTATTTT
>NA|TRBJ1-5|NA|TRBV7-8
CASSLPGQGGQPQHF
TGTGCCAGCAGCTTGCCGGGACAAGGGGGTCAGCCCCAGCATTTT
>NA|TRBJ2-1|NA|TRBV6-5
CASSYSSTNQEQFF
TGTGCCAGCAGTTACTCGAGCACCAACCAAGAGCAGTTCTTC
>NA|TRBJ2-2|NA|TRBV27
CASSLWMSGGELFF
TGTGCCAGCAGTTTATGGATGTCGGGCGGGGAGCTGTTTTTT